This T cell receptor beta chain was retrieved from a study of control samples from healthy donors and cancer patients. CDR3 size: 12 residues. Trimming at V came to 2 bases and at J to 7 bases, leaving 2 bases not matched to a gene. Germline CDR1 is SGHDT and CDR2 is YYEEEE. This clone appeared a single time. This table comes from immunoSEQ multiplex PCR, and its TCRdb copy is limited to in-frame clones, with some not included. The sample gives approximately 150,000 clones, 85% to 95% of which show up once; about an eighth is in the top ten. This sequence joins TRBV5-6 and TRBJ2-7; 8 nucleotides line up with TRBD1. The sample was blood. The sequence was obtained from a man between 40 and 49 years old in good health. The CDR3 protein is CASSFYRGEQYF. CDR3 bases: TGTGCCAGCAGCTTCTACAGGGGGGAGCAGTACTTC. Together with reference TRBV5-6 and TRBJ2-7, the CDR3 gives the full variable domain: DAGVTQSPTHLIKTRGQQVTLRCSPKSGHDTVSWYQQALGQGPQFIFQYYEEEERQRGNFPDRFSGHQFPNYSSELNVNALLLGDSALYLCASSFYRGEQYFGPGTRLTVT.